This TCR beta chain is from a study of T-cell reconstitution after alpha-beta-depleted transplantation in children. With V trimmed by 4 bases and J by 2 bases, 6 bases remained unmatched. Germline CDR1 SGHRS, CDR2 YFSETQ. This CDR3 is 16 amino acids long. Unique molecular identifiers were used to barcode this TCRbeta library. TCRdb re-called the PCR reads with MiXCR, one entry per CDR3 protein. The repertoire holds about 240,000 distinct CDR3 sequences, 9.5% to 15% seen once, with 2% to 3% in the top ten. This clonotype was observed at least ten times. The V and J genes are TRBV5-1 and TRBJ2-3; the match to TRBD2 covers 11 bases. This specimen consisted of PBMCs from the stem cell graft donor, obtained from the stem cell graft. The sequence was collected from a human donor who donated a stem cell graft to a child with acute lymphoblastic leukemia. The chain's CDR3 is CASSAMTSGDTDTQYF. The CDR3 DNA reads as TGCGCCAGCAGCGCGATGACTAGCGGGGACACAGATACGCAGTATTTT.